A selection of T cell receptor beta chains follows, all from one sample in a study of untreated major depressive disorder. Only in-frame clones appear in the TCRdb table, and some are missing; sequencing was by immunoSEQ multiplex PCR. The data show fewer than 25,000 clones, approximately 87% seen once. Material for sequencing was CD4+ T cells from PBMCs. These receptors all come from a young woman in good health. Each CDR3 is given with its conserved first and last residue. A D gene is named only where the DNA matches it firmly. Clone size is stated in some rows and not others, as once, few, many or a class when expanded.

clone size	V gene	J gene	D gene	CDR3 DNA	CDR3 protein
.	TRBV5-6	TRBJ1-1	.	TGTGCCAGCAGCGTGACGGCCAGGGGTCGCGTTGAAGCTTTCTTT	CASSVTARGRVEAFF
.	TRBV2	TRBJ2-3	TRBD2	TGTGCCAGCAGTGTTGCTAGCGGAACAGATACGCAGTATTTT	CASSVASGTDTQYF
.	TRBV5-4	TRBJ2-5	.	TGTGCCAGCAGCTTGGGGGTACCGGATGGGTGGGGCGGAGAGACCCAGTACTTC	CASSLGVPDGWGGETQYF
.	TRBV5-1	TRBJ2-1	.	TGCGCCAGCAGCTTTGGCTCCCTGGGCTTCAATGAGCAGTTCTTC	CASSFGSLGFNEQFF
.	TRBV28	TRBJ2-7	.	TGTGCCAGCAGTTTAAGGGGGTTAACGCAGTACTTC	CASSLRGLTQYF
.	TRBV6-7	TRBJ2-7	TRBD2	TGTGCCAGCAGGCGCCTAGCGGGCGGATACGAGCAGTACTTC	CASRRLAGGYEQYF
.	TRBV7-2	TRBJ2-7	.	TGTGCCAGCAGCCCCCTGGACTACGAGCAGTACTTC	CASSPLDYEQYF
.	TRBV28	TRBJ2-1	TRBD1	TGTGCCAGCAGGTACAGGGGGCACTCCTACAATGAGCAGTTCTTC	CASRYRGHSYNEQFF
.	TRBV9	TRBJ2-1	TRBD2	TGTGCCAGCACAAGACTAGCGCAATACAATGAGCAGTTCTTC	CASTRLAQYNEQFF
.	TRBV19	TRBJ2-1	TRBD2	TGTGCCTCCGCGGGCCGGGGACAGGTCCCCGGGACTAGCGGCTACAATGAGCAGTTCTTC	CASAGRGQVPGTSGYNEQFF
.	TRBV14	TRBJ1-1	.	TGTGCCAGCAGCCAAGCACGGTGGGGTGAAGCTTTCTTT	CASSQARWGEAFF
once	TRBV7-9	TRBJ2-7	.	TGTGCCTGTGACACCGGGCTCCCGGGAGCCTACGAGCAGTACTTC	CACDTGLPGAYEQYF
.	TRBV2	TRBJ2-7	TRBD2	TGTGCCAGCAGAGGGACTAGCGGGGCGGGAGAGCAGTACTTC	CASRGTSGAGEQYF
.	TRBV7-2	TRBJ2-1	TRBD2	TGTGCCAGCAGCCCGACGGCGGGAGGGCCCTACAATGAGCAGTTCTTC	CASSPTAGGPYNEQFF
few	TRBV7-2	TRBJ2-7	TRBD2	TGTGCCAGCAGCTTAATCCAGCGGGAGGTGTACGAGCAGTACTTC	CASSLIQREVYEQYF
.	TRBV6-5	TRBJ1-3	TRBD1	TGTGCCAGCAGTCGGGGACAGTCTGGAAACACCATATATTTT	CASSRGQSGNTIYF
.	TRBV15	TRBJ1-3	.	TGTGCCACCAGCAGAGATCTGTACACCATATATTTT	CATSRDLYTIYF
once	TRBV30	TRBJ2-1	.	TGTGCCTGGACCCAGGACAACTGGGCCTACAATGAGCAGTTCTTC	CAWTQDNWAYNEQFF
.	TRBV5-1	TRBJ2-7	.	TGCGCCAGCAGCAGCGGGCCACTGGACGAGCAGTACTTC	CASSSGPLDEQYF
.	TRBV28	TRBJ2-7	.	TGTGCCAGCAGACTCCGGCCAACCTTCTACGAGCAGTACTTC	CASRLRPTFYEQYF
.	TRBV2	TRBJ2-7	.	TGTGCCAGCAGTGAGTCTCGCTGGACTCCGTCCTACGAGCAGTACTTC	CASSESRWTPSYEQYF
once	TRBV11-2	TRBJ2-7	TRBD1	TGTGCCAGCAGCTTTAGTTTCCGGGACAGGGGGTTCTACGAGCAGTACTTC	CASSFSFRDRGFYEQYF
.	TRBV4-2	TRBJ2-1	TRBD2	TGTGCCAGCAGCCACCTGACAGATACTAGCGGGACCTACAATGAGCAGTTCTTC	CASSHLTDTSGTYNEQFF
.	TRBV27	TRBJ2-1	TRBD2	TGTGCCAGCAGAGGACTAGCGGATTACAATGAGCAGTTCTTC	CASRGLADYNEQFF
.	TRBV9	TRBJ2-3	TRBD1	TGTGCCAGCAGCGCGCATGCAGGGGGCGCGACAGATACGCAGTATTTT	CASSAHAGGATDTQYF
.	TRBV14	TRBJ2-7	TRBD2	TGTGCCAGCAGCCAAGACCTACTAGCGGGAGATTACGAGCAGTACTTC	CASSQDLLAGDYEQYF
.	TRBV11-1	TRBJ2-3	.	TGTGCCAGCAGCCCACGTACGGGCCGGTTTACGCAGTATTTT	CASSPRTGRFTQYF
.	TRBV9	TRBJ2-2	TRBD2	TGTGCCAGCAGCGTCCAGCCGGGACTAGCGGGAAGCACCGGGGAGCTGTTTTTT	CASSVQPGLAGSTGELFF
.	TRBV19	TRBJ2-1	TRBD1	TGTGCCAGTAGTATCGACAGGGGGCGGGGTGAGCAGTTCTTC	CASSIDRGRGEQFF
once	TRBV29-1	TRBJ2-1	TRBD2	TGCAGCGTCGAGGGACTAGCGGCGGCCCAAAGGCCGGGCTCCTACAATGAGCAGTTCTTC	CSVEGLAAAQRPGSYNEQFF
.	TRBV28	TRBJ2-2	TRBD2	TGTGCCAGCAGGCGCCTCGGGACTAGTCCCGGGGAGCTGTTTTTT	CASRRLGTSPGELFF
.	TRBV4-3	TRBJ2-2	.	TGCGCCAGCAGCCAAGATTTAGGATCCACCGGGGAGCTGTTTTTT	CASSQDLGSTGELFF
.	TRBV28	TRBJ2-7	.	TGTGCCAGCAGGTCCATCTCCTACGAGCAGTACTTC	CASRSISYEQYF
once	TRBV9	TRBJ2-5	.	TGTGCCAGCAGCGCCTCAGGCAGGCTCCAAGAGACCCAGTACTTC	CASSASGRLQETQYF
.	TRBV28	TRBJ1-2	.	TGTGCCAGCAGTTATGGTGACAGAAGCTATGGCTACACCTTC	CASSYGDRSYGYTF
.	TRBV5-6	TRBJ2-5	.	TGTGCCAGCAGCTTCGACGGGAAAGAGACCCAGTACTTC	CASSFDGKETQYF
.	TRBV27	TRBJ2-1	TRBD1	TGTGCCAGTAGACGGACAGGGGCCTACAATGAGCAGTTCTTC	CASRRTGAYNEQFF
.	TRBV7-9	TRBJ2-1	TRBD1	TGTGCCAGCAGCTTAGGCGACAGGGGCTCCTACAATGAGCAGTTCTTC	CASSLGDRGSYNEQFF
few	TRBV7-9	TRBJ2-2	TRBD1	TGTGCCAGCAGCTCCGGGACAGGGGTCACCCGGGAGCTGTTTTTT	CASSSGTGVTRELFF
once	TRBV30	TRBJ2-2	.	TGTGCCTGGAGGGACGCGGCGAACACCGGGGAGCTGTTTTTT	CAWRDAANTGELFF
.	TRBV7-2	TRBJ2-1	.	TGTGCCAGCAGCTTAACCCCGGGCTCCTACAATGAGCAGTTCTTC	CASSLTPGSYNEQFF
.	TRBV7-2	TRBJ1-2	.	TGTGCCAGCAGCCACTCGACACCCACTAACTATGGCTACACCTTC	CASSHSTPTNYGYTF
.	TRBV29-1	TRBJ2-4	TRBD1	TGCAGCGTTGAAGCCCCGGGACAGGGGTGGAACATTCAGTACTTC	CSVEAPGQGWNIQYF
once	TRBV28	TRBJ2-7	.	TGTGCCAGCAGTTTGTTCGGGACGGCCCTTAGCTACGAGCAGTACTTC	CASSLFGTALSYEQYF
few	TRBV29-1	TRBJ1-2	.	TGCAGCGTTGAAGATCATAGGGTCGGCTACACCTTC	CSVEDHRVGYTF
.	TRBV30	TRBJ2-3	TRBD2	TGTGCCTGGAGTGTCGGGAGGATGACAGATACGCAGTATTTT	CAWSVGRMTDTQYF
.	TRBV6-5	TRBJ2-7	.	TGTGCCAGCAGTTACTCGCACGAGCAGTACTTC	CASSYSHEQYF
.	TRBV7-3	TRBJ2-7	.	TGTGCCAGCAGCTTAACGCCCGGGACTCCGGGAGAGCAGTACTTC	CASSLTPGTPGEQYF